One sample yielded the 27 T cell receptor beta chains listed below, sequenced in a study of regulatory T cells in long-lasting Graves disease (dated by TCRdb to the early 2020s). The library was built by means of multiplex PCR. The data were produced on an Illumina HiSeq 4000. TCR beta libraries were built with iRepertoire HTBI primers and Arm-PCR amplification of CDR3 regions. TCRdb applied fastp at Q25 and MiXCR to the public reads, then kept only in-frame beta chains. Entries are consolidated by CDR3 protein sequence, retaining the most common genes and DNA. In all, the sample holds about 400,000 distinct CDR3 sequences, and less than 25% of those were seen once. The ten largest clonotypes hold roughly 20% of the sample. Per the publication, the time point label means: persistent/refractory GD, antithyroid drugs over 5 years with positive TRAb. RNA was extracted from PBMCs in TRIzol for both TCR sequencing and RNA sequencing.

This material consisted of peripheral blood mononuclear cells (PBMCs), taken when the disease was refractory, from a patient treated with antithyroid drugs. The receptors here all came from a female donor with Graves disease.

This clonotype came up a few times. The chain employs TRBV11-2 and TRBJ1-3, with D tentatively TRBD1 (5 bases). Deletions cut 6 bases from V and 7 bases from J, with 25 bases between. The CDR3 contains 17 residues. Germline assignment: CDR1 SGHAT and CDR2 FQNNGV. The CDR3 sequence: CASRSRGRVESGNTIYF. The CDR3 DNA is TGTGCCAGCAGATCACGGGGCAGGGTTGAGTCGGGGAACACCATATATTTT.

In this sample, this clonotype turned up many times. The chain couples TRBV29-1 to TRBJ2-5, with a possible D match to TRBD2 (6 bases). This CDR3 comprises 13 residues. Trimming cost V 4 bases and J 3 bases, with 12 bases left between them. Germline CDR1 and CDR2: SQVTM and ANQGSEA. The CDR3 nucleotides read TGCAGCGTTGGAGAGGGAGGAAAAGAGACCCAGTACTTC. The encoded protein is CSVGEGGKETQYF.

This clonotype appeared many times. The V gene is TRBV7-9, the J gene TRBJ2-5, with 7 positions matching TRBD2. Germline loops: CDR1 SEHNR, CDR2 FQNEAQ (reference sequence). The V segment lost 5 bases and the J segment 5 bases; nucleotides outside the gene matches: 5. This CDR3 spans 13 amino acids. The CDR3 nucleotides are TGTGCCAGCAGCCCAGACGGGAGGGAGACCCAGTACTTC. Translated: CASSPDGRETQYF.

The chain links TRBV20-1 to TRBJ1-2; D ambiguous. V lost 0 bases and J 8 bases, leaving 13 bases between the germline ends. This CDR3 has 13 amino acids. Germline V lookup: CDR1 DFQATT, CDR2 SNEGSKA (reference sequence). In DNA, the CDR3 is TGCAGTGCTAGAGATCGTCAGGAGGGAGGCTACACCTTC. Protein: CSARDRQEGGYTF.

The V call is TRBV7-9, the J call TRBJ2-6, with D maybe TRBD2 (6 bases). The germline CDR1 and CDR2 sequences are SEHNR and FQNEAQ (reference sequence). The CDR3 runs 15 residues. V was trimmed by 8 bases and J by 0 bases, leaving 11 bases between them. The CDR3 loop is CASPGEPSGANVLTF. The DNA of the CDR3 is TGTGCCAGCCCGGGGGAACCCTCTGGGGCCAACGTCCTGACTTTC.

There are many counts of this clonotype. This chain joins TRBV12-5 and TRBJ2-5; 9 bases match TRBD1. J gave up 14 bases and V 5 bases, and 12 bases lay outside the gene matches. The CDR3 has 13 residues. Per germline, CDR1 LGHNT and CDR2 FRNRAP. CDR3 region: CASGPAIRDRVYF. In DNA, the CDR3 is TGTGCTAGTGGTCCAGCCATAAGGGACAGGGTCTACTTC.

The chain has TRBV11-2 and TRBJ2-5, with 10 bases that match TRBD2. This CDR3 contains 16 residues. The germline V gene encodes CDR1 SGHAT and CDR2 FQNNGV. V lost 3 bases and J lost 4; bases outside the gene matches: 8. The CDR3 region has the DNA TGTGCCAGCAGCTTTTTTGCTAGCGGGAGTGGAGAGACCCAGTACTTC. Encoded protein: CASSFFASGSGETQYF.

The CDR3 DNA is TGTGCCAGCAGCCCCGCTGATCATGCGGGCTACACCTTC. It translates to CASSPADHAGYTF. The chain employs TRBV7-2 and TRBJ1-2; no firm D call. The CDR3 length is 13 residues. The germline V and J ends were trimmed by 5 bases and 8 bases, with 15 bases remaining between them. Germline-derived CDR1 and CDR2 are SGHTA and FQGNSA.

The chain recombines TRBV19 with TRBJ2-4; D is undetermined. V gave up 3 bases and J gave up 1 base, with 10 bases separating them. The CDR3 spans 15 residues. Germline V gene data show CDR1 as LNHDA and CDR2 as SQIVND (reference sequence). CDR3 in DNA: TGTGCCAGTAGTATGATGGCGACGGCCAAAAACATTCAGTACTTC. Translated: CASSMMATAKNIQYF.

This clonotype has a handful of counts. The rearrangement joins TRBV25-1 to TRBJ1-1; D is possibly TRBD1 (6 bases). Trimming cost V 4 bases and J 2 bases, with 14 bases left between them. Germline CDR1 MGHDK, CDR2 SYGVNS. The CDR3 is made up of 15 amino acids. In nucleotides, the CDR3 is TGTGCCAGCAGTGCCCAGACAGGACGTAACACTGAAGCTTTCTTT. Translating it yields CASSAQTGRNTEAFF.

This clonotype was observed a handful of times. J is TRBJ1-3 and V is TRBV30, with no clear D. This CDR3 comprises 12 residues. Germline V gene lookup returns CDR1 GTSNPN and CDR2 SVGIG (reference sequence). The ends were cut back, 0 bases at V and 1 base at J, with 1 base in the middle. CDR3 nucleotides: TGTGCCTGGAGTGTTTCTGGAAACACCATATATTTT. It yields the protein CAWSVSGNTIYF.

The table lists this clonotype with many counts. V usage is TRBV2 and J usage is TRBJ1-1; D unresolved. Trimming shortened V by 4 bases and J by 0 bases, and 9 bases separated the two germline ends. Germline V gives CDR1 SNHLY, CDR2 FYNNEI. There are 14 residues in the CDR3. CDR3 residues: CASSVNTMNTEAFF. The DNA for the CDR3 is TGTGCCAGCAGTGTGAACACTATGAACACTGAAGCTTTCTTT.

This sequence joins TRBV4-1 and TRBJ1-4; 10 bases are a match to TRBD1. Germline values: CDR1 MGHRA, CDR2 YSYEKL. This CDR3 has 14 residues. The junction had 5 bases not matched to a gene; V was cut back by 8 bases and J by 5 bases. As DNA, the CDR3 is TGCGCCAGCCGCAGACAGGGGGCGAATGAAAAACTGTTTTTT. This translates into CASRRQGANEKLFF.

This clonotype was observed many times. The chain carries TRBV6-1 and TRBJ2-7, with 8 bases aligning to TRBD2. Trimming took 5 bases from V and 8 from J; bases not matched to a gene: 14. This CDR3 has 15 residues. Germline V gives CDR1 MNHNS, CDR2 SASEGT. CDR3 bases: TGTGCCAGCAGTCCTGGACTAGCAGGGTTAGGAAAGCAGTACTTC. It is translated as CASSPGLAGLGKQYF.

There are many counts of this clonotype. The chain joins TRBV7-3 to TRBJ2-5, with 7 bases identical to TRBD1. CDR1 SGHTA and CDR2 FQGTGA come from the germline V gene. The CDR3 spans 15 residues. V was clipped by 3 bases and J by 3 bases; unmatched bases: 7. The CDR3 DNA sequence: TGTGCCAGCAGCTTGATGGGACAGCCTAAAGAGACCCAGTACTTC. Amino acid sequence: CASSLMGQPKETQYF. The full variable domain, in which reference TRBV7-3 and TRBJ2-5 provide the parts outside the CDR3, is GAGVSQTPSNKVTEKGKYVELRCDPISGHTALYWYRQSLGQGPEFLIYFQGTGAADDSGLPNDRFFAVRPEGSVSTLKIQRTERGDSAVYLCASSLMGQPKETQYFGPGTRLLVL.

This clonotype was counted a few times. The chain joins TRBV20-1 to TRBJ1-2, with D unresolved. Germline V lookup: CDR1 DFQATT, CDR2 SNEGSKA (reference sequence). V lost 0 bases and J lost 6, with 14 bases in between. The CDR3 spans 14 residues. CDR3 sequence reads: CSARDLRGFHGYTF. The CDR3 nucleotides are TGCAGTGCTAGAGATCTCCGAGGGTTCCATGGCTACACCTTC.

V and J are TRBV6-1 and TRBJ2-2; 9 bases fit TRBD1. Germline V lookup: CDR1 MNHNS, CDR2 SASEGT. V lost 3 bases and J lost 1; bases outside the gene matches: 6. The CDR3 runs 17 residues. The CDR3 sequence: CASSDRGGQGNTGELFF. The CDR3 DNA is TGTGCCAGCAGTGACCGTGGGGGACAGGGGAACACCGGGGAGCTGTTTTTT.

This clonotype was counted many times. This chain links TRBV12-3 or TRBV12-4 with TRBJ2-2; D unclear. V shed 5 bases and J shed 4 bases, with 11 bases lying between them. This CDR3 spans 14 amino acids. The CDR3 DNA follows: TGTGCCAGCAGTCCCAGCCGAGGCACCGGGGAGCTGTTTTTT. Amino acid sequence: CASSPSRGTGELFF.

This clonotype showed up many times. The chain carries TRBV13 and TRBJ2-2, with TRBD2 matching 7 bases. The CDR3 runs to 16 residues. V shed 0 bases, J shed 2 bases, and the junction held 3 bases outside the gene matches. Germline-derived CDR1 and CDR2 are PRHDT and FYEKMQ (reference sequence). For the CDR3, the DNA is TGTGCCAGCAGCTTAGGGCTAGCGGATAACACCGGGGAGCTGTTTTTT. It yields the protein CASSLGLADNTGELFF.

The genes are TRBV7-8 and TRBJ1-5, with TRBD1 matching over 9 bases. This CDR3 is 17 amino acids long. Looked up from germline, CDR1 is SGHVS and CDR2 is FQNEAQ. Losses at the gene ends were 5 bases for V and 7 bases for J; bases not matched to a gene: 15. CDR3 sequence: CASSLHSGTGIWQPQHF. In DNA, the CDR3 is TGTGCCAGCAGCCTACACTCCGGGACAGGGATCTGGCAGCCCCAGCATTTT.

This clonotype was detected many times. The CDR3 DNA follows: TGTGCCAGCAGACTTGACAGGAATGAAAAACTGTTTTTT. Protein product: CASRLDRNEKLFF. This chain links TRBV12-3 or TRBV12-4 with TRBJ1-4; maybe TRBD1 (6 bases). The ends were cut back, 6 bases at V and 5 bases at J, with 10 bases in the middle. The CDR3 runs to 13 residues.

This clonotype was recorded a few times. A much more abundant neighbour one base away suggests this may be a read error. Given the absence of the conserved phenylalanine or tryptophan at the CDR3 end, a read error is likely. CDR3 sequence reads: CASSYLSPLNTEAFS. CDR3 bases: TGTGCCAGCAGTTACTTATCGCCGCTGAACACTGAAGCTTTCTCT. This chain uses TRBV6-5 with TRBJ1-1; D call uncertain. The CDR3 sequence is 15 residues long. The V end lost 1 base, the J end lost 0 bases, and 9 bases lay between the germline ends. Germline V gives CDR1 MNHEY, CDR2 SVGAGI.

The chain employs TRBV4-3 and TRBJ1-1; 10 bases fit TRBD1. Looked up from germline, CDR1 is LGHNA and CDR2 is YSLEER. The CDR3 is 15 amino acids. V lost 0 bases, J lost 5 bases, and 3 bases stayed unmatched. CDR3 sequence reads: CASSQDRTGGTEAFF. CDR3 DNA sequence: TGCGCCAGCAGCCAAGATCGGACAGGGGGGACTGAAGCTTTCTTT.

This clonotype was seen at least ten times. The genes are TRBV28 and TRBJ2-1; D perhaps matches TRBD2 (6 bases). Germline-derived CDR1 and CDR2 are MDHEN and SYDVKM. The CDR3 has 15 residues. With 2 bases removed from V and 6 bases from J, the gap between germline ends came to 14 bases. The CDR3 region is CASSLLQWRGNEQFF. The CDR3 DNA reads TGTGCCAGCAGTTTACTCCAGTGGCGGGGCAATGAGCAGTTCTTC.

This clonotype has only a few counts. This CDR3 reads CASSLSPTGFTEAFF. CDR3 in DNA: TGTGCCAGCAGTTTATCTCCCACAGGGTTTACTGAAGCTTTCTTT. V is TRBV27 and J is TRBJ1-1; possible D gene TRBD1, 6 bases. The germline V gene has CDR1 MNHEY and CDR2 SMNVEV (reference sequence). Trimming removed 0 bases from V and 5 bases from J, with 13 bases in between. The CDR3 contains 15 residues.

A few counts support this clonotype. Since a much larger clone is just one base distant, this may be a read error. This chain links TRBV12-3 or TRBV12-4 with TRBJ1-2, with TRBD1 matching 9 bases. The length of the CDR3 is 15 residues. The CDR3 region is CASSVTTGTGNGCTF. CDR3 bases: TGTGCCAGCAGTGTGACCACCGGGACAGGGAATGGCTGCACCTTC.

The V call is TRBV20-1, the J call TRBJ2-5, with D tentatively TRBD1 or TRBD2 (6 bases each). The CDR3 consists of 16 residues. Germline values: CDR1 DFQATT, CDR2 SNEGSKA (reference sequence). V lost 3 bases, J lost 5 bases, and 22 bases lay in between. The CDR3 DNA reads TGCAGTGCTAGCATGCAGGGGAGGCTCCTTGACGAGACCCAGTACTTC. Amino acid sequence: CSASMQGRLLDETQYF.